Each of the 30 T cell receptor beta chains below was sequenced from the same sample in a study of blood T cell repertoires in COVID-19. Produced via immunoSEQ multiplex PCR; TCRdb's table is partial and in-frame only. Here the sample spans about 160,000 clones, roughly 87% being singletons. The sequenced sample was peripheral blood. Every receptor here comes from a woman aged 55-70 years who had recovered from COVID-19.

For this clone: Other DNA sequences from this sample encode an identical CDR3 as well. The chain carries TRBV6-6 and TRBJ2-5; D remains ambiguous. The germline gives CDR1 MNHNY, CDR2 SVGAGI (reference sequence). This CDR3 comprises 12 residues. The germline V and J ends were trimmed by 7 bases and 1 base, with 7 bases remaining between them. The CDR3 loop reads CASTWSQETQYF. CDR3 nucleotides: TGTGCCAGCACCTGGAGCCAAGAGACCCAGTACTTC.

This rearrangement joins TRBV12-3 or TRBV12-4 to TRBJ2-7; 8 bases are shared with TRBD1. The CDR3 spans 13 residues. V trimming: 6 bases; J trimming: 6 bases; junction bases outside the gene matches: 7. The CDR3 is CASSLDREREQYF. The DNA for the CDR3 is TGTGCCAGCAGCCTGGACAGGGAACGCGAGCAGTACTTC.

The chain joins TRBV28 to TRBJ1-4; D gene uncertain. V lost 5 bases and J 3 bases, leaving 10 bases between the germline ends. Germline CDR1 is MDHEN and CDR2 is SYDVKM. The CDR3 consists of 14 residues. This chain's CDR3 is CASSGSRSNEKLFF. CDR3 bases: TGTGCCAGCAGTGGAAGCAGGTCTAATGAAAAACTGTTTTTT.

V is TRBV9 and J is TRBJ1-2, with a possible D match to TRBD1 (6 bases). The germline V and J ends were trimmed by 4 bases and 0 bases, with 10 bases remaining between them. The CDR3 runs 14 residues. Per germline, CDR1 SGDLS and CDR2 YYNGEE. The CDR3 loop reads CASSLRTANYGYTF. In DNA, the CDR3 is TGTGCCAGCAGCTTACGGACAGCTAACTATGGCTACACCTTC.

The chain uses TRBV4-1 and TRBJ2-1, with 7 bases that match TRBD2. The germline V gene has CDR1 MGHRA and CDR2 YSYEKL. The CDR3 runs to 12 residues. V lost 4 bases to trimming and J lost 9 bases; unmatched junction nucleotides: 3. CDR3 protein: CASSPTSVEQFF. In nucleotides, the CDR3 is TGCGCCAGCAGCCCCACTAGCGTTGAGCAGTTCTTC.

The CDR3 DNA follows: TGTGCCAGCAGCTTATATGGACAGAGTGAAGCTTTCTTT. This gives the protein CASSLYGQSEAFF. J is TRBJ1-1 and V is TRBV11-2; D perhaps matches TRBD1 (6 bases). This CDR3 comprises 13 residues. Trimming removed 2 bases from V and 7 bases from J, with 11 bases in between. Germline V gene data show CDR1 as SGHAT and CDR2 as FQNNGV.

The rearrangement links TRBV28 to TRBJ2-1, with 9 bases lining up with TRBD2. The CDR3 totals 17 residues. J was trimmed by 1 base and V by 4 bases; bases with no gene match: 8. Germline V gives CDR1 MDHEN, CDR2 SYDVKM. DNA for the CDR3: TGTGCCAGCAGTTCCGCCTCAGCGGGGGGTTCCTACAATGAGCAGTTCTTC. This sequence encodes CASSSASAGGSYNEQFF. The variable domain in full, completed from reference TRBV28 and TRBJ2-1, reads DVKVTQSSRYLVKRTGEKVFLECVQDMDHENMFWYRQDPGLGLRLIYFSYDVKMKEKGDIPEGYSVSREKKERFSLILESASTNQTSMYLCASSSASAGGSYNEQFFGPGTRLTVL.

The chain uses TRBV29-1 and TRBJ2-7, with TRBD2 as a possible D gene (7 bases). Germline V gene sequence: CDR1 SQVTM, CDR2 ANQGSEA. The CDR3 contains 13 residues. V was trimmed by 3 bases and J by 3 bases, leaving 12 bases between them. As DNA, the CDR3 is TGCAGCGTTGAGGGGGGGCTAGGCTACGAGCAGTACTTC. Translation: CSVEGGLGYEQYF.

This chain uses TRBV7-9 with TRBJ1-1; D call uncertain. CDR3 length equals 15 residues. Germline V gives CDR1 SEHNR, CDR2 FQNEAQ (reference sequence). V dropped 7 bases and J dropped 6 bases, with 21 bases sitting between them. CDR3 in amino acids: CASTFSGVRGSEAFF. The CDR3 region has the DNA TGTGCCAGCACCTTTAGCGGAGTCAGAGGGTCTGAAGCTTTCTTT.

The chain couples TRBV7-3 to TRBJ2-7; 7 bases map to TRBD2. Germline V lookup: CDR1 SGHTA, CDR2 FQGTGA. The CDR3 runs 15 residues. Trimming cost V 2 bases and J 3 bases; bases outside gene matches: 7. The CDR3 DNA reads TGTGCCAGCAGCTTAGGAGCGGGACCAGGCTACGAGCAGTACTTC. This translates into CASSLGAGPGYEQYF. Looking up the rest from reference TRBV7-3 and TRBJ2-7 gives the full variable domain: GAGVSQTPSNKVTEKGKYVELRCDPISGHTALYWYRQSLGQGPEFLIYFQGTGAADDSGLPNDRFFAVRPEGSVSTLKIQRTERGDSAVYLCASSLGAGPGYEQYFGPGTRLTVT.

The rearrangement joins TRBV5-1 to TRBJ2-3; TRBD2 matches at 9 bases. This CDR3 spans 16 amino acids. Unmatched junction bases numbered 2, after V lost 0 bases and J lost 0 bases. CDR1 is SGHRS, CDR2 YFSETQ, per germline. For the CDR3, the DNA is TGCGCCAGCAGCTTGGCGCTAGCGGGGAGCACAGATACGCAGTATTTT. Encoded protein: CASSLALAGSTDTQYF.

This chain joins TRBV6-5 and TRBJ2-1; 12 bases map to TRBD2. The junction had 7 bases not matched to a gene; V was cut back by 4 bases and J by 9 bases. This CDR3 spans 15 amino acids. Germline loops: CDR1 MNHEY, CDR2 SVGAGI. CDR3 residues: CASSFLAGGPAEQFF. DNA for the CDR3: TGTGCCAGCAGTTTTCTAGCGGGGGGGCCCGCTGAGCAGTTCTTC.

A word on this clone: Within the sample, other DNA sequences also encode this same CDR3. The chain employs TRBV6-5 and TRBJ2-7, with D hard to call. Trimming took off 2 bases at V and 1 base at J, with 6 bases between the two ends. This CDR3 is built from 13 residues. Germline values: CDR1 MNHEY, CDR2 SVGAGI. The CDR3 bases are TGTGCCAGCAGTTACCGTCAGTCCTACGAGCAGTACTTC. It is translated as CASSYRQSYEQYF.

The gene calls are TRBV28 and TRBJ2-7; the match to TRBD1 covers 9 bases. This CDR3 comprises 15 residues. Germline V gene data show CDR1 as MDHEN and CDR2 as SYDVKM. V gave up 6 bases and J gave up 2 bases; unmatched junction bases: 8. The CDR3 DNA follows: TGTGCCAGCAGCAGGACAGGGGCAGGGACCTACGAGCAGTACTTC. Its protein is CASSRTGAGTYEQYF.

About this clone itself: This sample also contains other DNA sequences that code for the same CDR3. The V gene is TRBV28, the J gene TRBJ1-2; D remains ambiguous. CDR3 length: 12 residues. V dropped 3 bases and J dropped 3 bases, with 5 bases sitting between them. Germline CDR1 and CDR2: MDHEN and SYDVKM. The DNA of the CDR3 is TGTGCCAGCAGTTTGCGGGACTATGGCTACACCTTC. Encoded protein: CASSLRDYGYTF.

The V call is TRBV15, the J call TRBJ1-5; D is perhaps TRBD1 (5 bases). CDR1 is LNHNV and CDR2 is YYDKDF in the germline V gene (reference sequence). V lost 1 base and J lost 7, with 14 bases in between. The CDR3 runs 15 residues. Here the CDR3 DNA reads TGTGCCACCAGCAGAGGGGTGCCGGGGGACCAGCCCCAGCATTTT. It codes for CATSRGVPGDQPQHF.

The V call is TRBV5-1, the J call TRBJ2-3; 9 bases fit TRBD1. The V gene's germline CDR1 is SGHRS and CDR2 YFSETQ. The CDR3 covers 17 residues. V trimming: 5 bases; J trimming: 1 base; junction bases outside the gene matches: 11. CDR3 amino acids: CASRSGTGLVGTDTQYF. The CDR3 bases are TGCGCCAGCAGATCCGGGACAGGGCTTGTGGGCACAGATACGCAGTATTTT.

For this clone: Other DNA sequences of this sample code for an identical CDR3. This chain uses TRBV5-4 with TRBJ1-1; 8 bases are shared with TRBD1. V lost 4 bases and J lost 3; bases outside the gene matches: 2. Germline CDR1 reads SGHNT; CDR2 reads YYREEE (reference sequence). The CDR3 is made up of 13 amino acids. The chain's CDR3 is CASSLTGDTEAFF. CDR3 nucleotides: TGTGCCAGCAGCCTGACAGGGGACACTGAAGCTTTCTTT.

V gene TRBV6-5 combines with J gene TRBJ2-5; D possibly corresponds to TRBD2 (5 bases). This CDR3 contains 14 residues. Trimming shortened V by 7 bases and J by 1 base, and 13 bases separated the two germline ends. CDR1 is MNHEY and CDR2 is SVGAGI in the germline V gene. The CDR3 DNA reads as TGTGCCAGCAAGACTATTAGCGTCCAAGAGACCCAGTACTTC. Translation gives CASKTISVQETQYF.

The chain links TRBV11-2 to TRBJ2-1, with D perhaps matching TRBD2 (6 bases). The CDR3 is 19 residues long. The V gene's germline CDR1 is SGHAT and CDR2 FQNNGV. V dropped 5 bases and J dropped 0 bases, with 23 bases sitting between them. CDR3 residues: CASSPSLAAHPDSYNEQFF. CDR3 DNA: TGTGCCAGCAGCCCAAGTTTAGCGGCCCACCCGGACTCCTACAATGAGCAGTTCTTC.

V usage is TRBV20-1 and J usage is TRBJ1-4, with D unresolved. CDR3 size: 11 residues. In germline, CDR1 is DFQATT, CDR2 SNEGSKA (reference sequence). The V gene lost 7 bases and the J gene lost 7 bases, with 10 bases spanning the gap. The CDR3 is CSVKTGEKLFF. The CDR3, as DNA: TGCAGTGTAAAGACGGGTGAAAAACTGTTTTTT.

This clone is a singleton in its sample. This chain links TRBV12-2 with TRBJ2-7; the table gives TRBD2 as D, unverified against the DNA. TRBV12-2 is a recognized pseudogene. The CDR3 is made up of 16 amino acids. The CDR3 nucleotides read TGTGCAAGTCGCTTAGCCCTAGCGGGGGGGAGCTACGAGCAGTACTTC. It translates to CASRLALAGGSYEQYF.

The V call is TRBV24-1, the J call TRBJ2-2; 9 nucleotides agree with TRBD1. Germline CDR1 reads KGHDR; CDR2 reads SFDVKD. V lost 2 bases and J lost 4; bases outside the gene matches: 4. This CDR3 comprises 16 residues. The chain's CDR3 is CATSDWGQGATGELFF. The CDR3 nucleotides are TGTGCCACCAGTGATTGGGGACAGGGCGCCACCGGGGAGCTGTTTTTT.

This clone was picked up one time. The chain carries TRBV6-1 and TRBJ2-3; 7 bases align to TRBD2. Germline values: CDR1 MNHNS, CDR2 SASEGT. This CDR3 spans 14 amino acids. With 2 bases clipped from V and 3 bases from J, the junction kept 2 bases outside the gene matches. This CDR3 reads CASSESAGTDTQYF. CDR3 nucleotides: TGTGCCAGCAGTGAATCAGCGGGAACAGATACGCAGTATTTT.

The chain employs TRBV12-3 or TRBV12-4 and TRBJ1-1; D gene ambiguous. Trimming cost V 7 bases and J 4 bases, with 13 bases left between them. The CDR3 is 13 amino acids. For the CDR3, the DNA is TGTGCCAGCAACCCCTTCGGTCGCACTGAAGCTTTCTTT. It yields the protein CASNPFGRTEAFF.

This sequence joins TRBV24-1 and TRBJ2-1, with 9 bases that match TRBD2. From germline, CDR1 is KGHDR and CDR2 SFDVKD. V trimming: 7 bases; J trimming: 0 bases; junction bases outside the gene matches: 12. The CDR3 sequence is 18 residues long. CDR3 loop: CATSPPSGVQSSYNEQFF. The DNA for the CDR3 is TGTGCCACCAGCCCACCTAGCGGGGTCCAAAGCTCCTACAATGAGCAGTTCTTC.

This clone is a singleton in its sample. The chain carries TRBV20-1 and TRBJ2-3, with 8 nucleotides matching TRBD2. The CDR3 contains 17 residues. Trimming took 3 bases from V and 5 from J; bases not matched to a gene: 16. From germline, CDR1 is DFQATT and CDR2 SNEGSKA (reference sequence). The CDR3 DNA sequence: TGCAGTGCTAGTCCCCCCCCCTGGCGGGGGGCAATAGATACGCAGTATTTT. Translation gives CSASPPPWRGAIDTQYF.

The V and J genes are TRBV5-1 and TRBJ1-4; possible D gene TRBD1, 5 bases. Trimming stripped 0 bases from V and 6 bases from J, with 18 bases between. The CDR3 sequence is 17 residues long. Germline V gene data show CDR1 as SGHRS and CDR2 as YFSETQ. The CDR3 DNA reads TGCGCCAGCAGCTTGGGGCTGATGGACACTCCTCATGAAAAACTGTTTTTT. Protein product: CASSLGLMDTPHEKLFF.

The rearrangement links TRBV29-1 to TRBJ1-2; 7 nucleotides agree with TRBD1. This CDR3 contains 11 residues. Germline assignment: CDR1 SQVTM and CDR2 ANQGSEA. Unmatched junction bases numbered 1, after V lost 3 bases and J lost 6 bases. The CDR3: CSVDRGNGYTF. The CDR3 DNA sequence: TGCAGCGTTGACAGGGGGAATGGCTACACCTTC.

The chain carries TRBV11-2 and TRBJ1-2; tentatively, D is TRBD1 (6 bases). Trimming pared 0 bases from V and 2 bases from J, leaving 13 bases between. The CDR3 length is 16 residues. The germline gives CDR1 SGHAT, CDR2 FQNNGV. CDR3 coding DNA: TGTGCCAGCAGCTTAGATTTATGGCAGGGGAACTATGGCTACACCTTC. It translates to CASSLDLWQGNYGYTF.